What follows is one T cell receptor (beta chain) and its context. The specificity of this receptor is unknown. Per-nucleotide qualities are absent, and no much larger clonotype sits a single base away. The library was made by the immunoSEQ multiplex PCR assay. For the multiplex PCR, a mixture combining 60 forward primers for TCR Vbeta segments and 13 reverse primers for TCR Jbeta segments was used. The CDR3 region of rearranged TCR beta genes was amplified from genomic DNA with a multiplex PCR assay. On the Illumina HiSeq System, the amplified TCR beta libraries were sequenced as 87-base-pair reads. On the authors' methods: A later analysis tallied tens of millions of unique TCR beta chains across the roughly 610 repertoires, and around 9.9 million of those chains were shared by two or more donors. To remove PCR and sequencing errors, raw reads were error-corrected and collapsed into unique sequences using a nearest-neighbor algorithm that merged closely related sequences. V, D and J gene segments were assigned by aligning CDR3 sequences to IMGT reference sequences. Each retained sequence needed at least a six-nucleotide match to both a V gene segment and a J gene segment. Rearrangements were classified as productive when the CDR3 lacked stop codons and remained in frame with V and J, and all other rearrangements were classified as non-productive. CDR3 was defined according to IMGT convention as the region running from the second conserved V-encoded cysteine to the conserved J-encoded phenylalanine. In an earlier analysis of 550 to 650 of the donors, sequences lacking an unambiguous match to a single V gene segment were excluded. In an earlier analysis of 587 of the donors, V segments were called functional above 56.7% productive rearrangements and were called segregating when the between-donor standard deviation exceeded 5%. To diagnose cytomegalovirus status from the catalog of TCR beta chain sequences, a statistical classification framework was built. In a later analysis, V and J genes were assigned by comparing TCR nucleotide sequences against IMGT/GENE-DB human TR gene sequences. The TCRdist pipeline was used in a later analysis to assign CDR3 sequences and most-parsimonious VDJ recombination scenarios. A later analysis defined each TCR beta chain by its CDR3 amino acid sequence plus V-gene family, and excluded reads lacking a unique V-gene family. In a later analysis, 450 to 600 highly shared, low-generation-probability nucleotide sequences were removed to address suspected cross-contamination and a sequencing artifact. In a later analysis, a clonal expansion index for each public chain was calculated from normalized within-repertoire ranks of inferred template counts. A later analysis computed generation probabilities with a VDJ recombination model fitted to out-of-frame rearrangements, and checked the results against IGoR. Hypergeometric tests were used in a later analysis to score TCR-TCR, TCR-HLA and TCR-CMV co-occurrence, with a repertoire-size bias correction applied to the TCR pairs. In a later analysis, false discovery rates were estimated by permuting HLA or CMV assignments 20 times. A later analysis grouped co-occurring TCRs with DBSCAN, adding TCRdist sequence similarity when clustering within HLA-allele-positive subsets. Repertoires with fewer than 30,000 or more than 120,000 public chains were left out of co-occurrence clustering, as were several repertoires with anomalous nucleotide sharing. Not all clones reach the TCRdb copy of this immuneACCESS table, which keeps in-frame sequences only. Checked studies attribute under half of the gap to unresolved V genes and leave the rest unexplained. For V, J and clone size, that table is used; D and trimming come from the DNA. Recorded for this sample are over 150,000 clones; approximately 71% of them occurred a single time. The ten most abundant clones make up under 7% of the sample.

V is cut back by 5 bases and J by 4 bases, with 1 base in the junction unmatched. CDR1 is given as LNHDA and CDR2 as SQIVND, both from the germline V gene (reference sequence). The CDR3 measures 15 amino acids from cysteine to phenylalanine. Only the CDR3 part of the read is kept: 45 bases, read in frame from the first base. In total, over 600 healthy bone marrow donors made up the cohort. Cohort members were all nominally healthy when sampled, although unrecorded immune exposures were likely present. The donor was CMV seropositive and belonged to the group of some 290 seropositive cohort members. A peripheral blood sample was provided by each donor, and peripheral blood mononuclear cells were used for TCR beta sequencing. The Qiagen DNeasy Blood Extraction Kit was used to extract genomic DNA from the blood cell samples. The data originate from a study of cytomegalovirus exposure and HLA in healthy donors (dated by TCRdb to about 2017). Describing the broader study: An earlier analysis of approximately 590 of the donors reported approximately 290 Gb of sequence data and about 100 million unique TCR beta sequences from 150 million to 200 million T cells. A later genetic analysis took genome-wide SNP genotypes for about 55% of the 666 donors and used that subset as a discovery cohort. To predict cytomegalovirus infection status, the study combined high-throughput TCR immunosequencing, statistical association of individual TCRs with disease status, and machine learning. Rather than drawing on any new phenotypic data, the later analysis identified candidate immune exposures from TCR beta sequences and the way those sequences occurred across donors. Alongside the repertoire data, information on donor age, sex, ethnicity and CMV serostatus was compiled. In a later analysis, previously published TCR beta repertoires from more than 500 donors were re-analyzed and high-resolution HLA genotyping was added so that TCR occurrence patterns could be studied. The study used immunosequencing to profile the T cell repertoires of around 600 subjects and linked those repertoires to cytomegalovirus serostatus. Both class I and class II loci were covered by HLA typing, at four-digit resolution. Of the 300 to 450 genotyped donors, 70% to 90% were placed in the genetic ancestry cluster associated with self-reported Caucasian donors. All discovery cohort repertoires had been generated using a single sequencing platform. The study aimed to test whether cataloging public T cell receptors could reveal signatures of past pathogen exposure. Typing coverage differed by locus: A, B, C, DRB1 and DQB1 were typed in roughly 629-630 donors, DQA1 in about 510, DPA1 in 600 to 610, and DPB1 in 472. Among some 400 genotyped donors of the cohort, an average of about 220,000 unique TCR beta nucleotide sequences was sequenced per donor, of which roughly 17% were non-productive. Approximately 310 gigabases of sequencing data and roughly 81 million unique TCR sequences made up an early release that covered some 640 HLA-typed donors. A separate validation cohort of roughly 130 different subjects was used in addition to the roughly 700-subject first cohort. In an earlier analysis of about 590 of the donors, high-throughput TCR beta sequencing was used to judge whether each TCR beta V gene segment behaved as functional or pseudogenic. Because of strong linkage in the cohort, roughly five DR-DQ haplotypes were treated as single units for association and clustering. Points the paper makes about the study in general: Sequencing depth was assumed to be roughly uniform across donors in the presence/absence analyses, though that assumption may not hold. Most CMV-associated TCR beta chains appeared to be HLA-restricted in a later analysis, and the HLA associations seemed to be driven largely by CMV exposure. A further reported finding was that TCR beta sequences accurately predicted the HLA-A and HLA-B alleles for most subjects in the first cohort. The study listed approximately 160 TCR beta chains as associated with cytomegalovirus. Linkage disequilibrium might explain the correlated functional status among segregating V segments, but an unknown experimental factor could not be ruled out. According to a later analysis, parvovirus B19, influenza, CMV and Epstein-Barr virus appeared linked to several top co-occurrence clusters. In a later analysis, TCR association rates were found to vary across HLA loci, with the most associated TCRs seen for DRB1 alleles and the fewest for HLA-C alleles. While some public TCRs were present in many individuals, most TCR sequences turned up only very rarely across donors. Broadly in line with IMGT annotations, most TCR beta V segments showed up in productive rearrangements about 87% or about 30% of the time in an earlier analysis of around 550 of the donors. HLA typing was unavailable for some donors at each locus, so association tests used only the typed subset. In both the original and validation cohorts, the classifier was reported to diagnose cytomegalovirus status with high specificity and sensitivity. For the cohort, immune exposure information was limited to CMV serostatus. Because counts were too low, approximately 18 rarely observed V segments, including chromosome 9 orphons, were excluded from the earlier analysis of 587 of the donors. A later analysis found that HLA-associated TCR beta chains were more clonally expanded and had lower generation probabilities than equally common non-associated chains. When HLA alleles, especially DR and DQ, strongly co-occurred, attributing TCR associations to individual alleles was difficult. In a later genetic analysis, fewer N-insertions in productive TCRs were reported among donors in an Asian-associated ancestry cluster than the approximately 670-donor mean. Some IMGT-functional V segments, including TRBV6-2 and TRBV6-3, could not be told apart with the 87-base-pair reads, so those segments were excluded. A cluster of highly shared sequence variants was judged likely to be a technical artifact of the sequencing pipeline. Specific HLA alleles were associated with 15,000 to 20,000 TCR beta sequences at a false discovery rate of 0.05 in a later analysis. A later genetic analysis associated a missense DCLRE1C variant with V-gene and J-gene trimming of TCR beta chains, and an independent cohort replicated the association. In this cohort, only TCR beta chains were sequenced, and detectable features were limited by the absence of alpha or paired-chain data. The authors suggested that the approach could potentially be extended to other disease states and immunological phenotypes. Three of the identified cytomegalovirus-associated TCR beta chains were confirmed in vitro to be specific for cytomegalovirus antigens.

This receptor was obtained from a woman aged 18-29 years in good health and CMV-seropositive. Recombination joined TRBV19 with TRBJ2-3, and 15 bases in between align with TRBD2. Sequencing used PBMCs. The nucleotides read TGTGCCAGTAGTGGGACTAGCGGGGGGCCAGATACGCAGTATTTT. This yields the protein CASSGTSGGPDTQYF.